This T cell receptor (beta chain) originates from a study of Graves' ophthalmopathy and Graves' hyperthyroidism (dated 2018 in TCRdb). The study in broad terms: Peripheral blood samples were taken at the time of initial diagnosis, before any treatment was given. The study used TCR beta repertoire signatures to distinguish Graves' ophthalmopathy from Graves' hyperthyroidism and to predict progression to ophthalmopathy. In total, 135 blood samples were TCR-sequenced: around 42 ophthalmopathy, around 75 hyperthyroidism and about 17 hyperthyroidism-to-ophthalmopathy patients. A discovery set of 100 patients (approximately 45 ophthalmopathy, 55 to 60 stable hyperthyroidism) was enrolled to explore V-J signatures distinguishing ophthalmopathy from hyperthyroidism. An independent validation cohort was composed of approximately 19 hyperthyroidism patients and about 16 patients who later progressed from hyperthyroidism to ophthalmopathy. In over five hyperthyroidism patients, the T-cell repertoires found in thyroid tissue were compared with those found in blood. Following sampling, methimazole starting at 30 mg daily was administered to hyperthyroidism patients, and high-dose intravenous methylprednisolone was administered to ophthalmopathy patients. For training and testing, the approximately 92 patients in the discovery cohort were randomly divided in a 7:3 ratio. Study-level results and caveats: Among expanded thyroid clonotypes with frequency above 0.001, most also showed up in blood, which suggests that blood repertoires may reflect the thyroid immune response. In cross-validation, the 13-signature model distinguished ophthalmopathy from stable hyperthyroidism with approximately 90% sensitivity and approximately 81% specificity, while in the test set the corresponding values were about 79% and 69%. No statistical method was used to predetermine the sample size, and group allocation was not hidden from the investigators. In validation, the model predicted ophthalmopathy progression with over 60% sensitivity and approximately 75% specificity; roughly 11 predicted patients were CT-confirmed with GO in a median of roughly 6.8 months.

The CDR3 holds 15 amino acids from the cysteine to the phenylalanine. Only the CDR3 region is kept as DNA, spanning 45 bases read in frame from base 1. As encoded in the germline V gene, CDR1 is ENHRY while CDR2 is SYGVKD. Trimming at the junction amounts to 2 bases on V and 4 bases on J, and the germline ends lie 14 bases apart. A patient counted as having stable hyperthyroidism if there was no progression to ophthalmopathy within 18 months of follow-up. Hyperthyroidism patients were newly diagnosed, with disease duration under 2 months, and aged 18 to 65 years. Patients with other autoimmune diseases, uncontrolled infections, pregnancy or lactation were excluded from the study. Diagnosis was based on clinical symptoms, serum thyroxine, TRAb, thyroid ultrasound and orbital computed tomography. Using Ficoll-Paque density gradient centrifugation, PBMCs were isolated from 8.5 to 10 ml of fresh peripheral blood. Total RNA was extracted using Trizol reagent, and RNA quality was checked on an Agilent 2100 Bioanalyzer.

For repertoire sequencing, TCR beta CDR3 regions were amplified from RNA transcripts. The first round was an RT-PCR using HTBI primers with the Qiagen OneStep RT-PCR kit, and this first round was followed by a second-round multiplex PCR, then size selection and purification. The libraries underwent paired-end sequencing with 100 bp reads on an Illumina HiSeq2000. Concerning the study's data processing: SOAPnuke was used for read processing, and reads with adapters, uncalled bases, a mean Phred below 15, or no exact constant-primer or identifier match were discarded. High-quality paired reads were merged with COPE v1.2.5. Each unique nucleotide sequence was defined as a clonotype, and clonotypes were aligned to IMGT TRB V, D and J references with MiTCR v1.1. The analysis was limited to V-J combinations with a frequency above 0.0001, which together covered approximately 99% of the repertoires. For each V-J combination, a TCR clonal expansion and chaos score was defined as the ratio of F50 clonal expansion to chaos observed in the TCRdist matrix. Welch's t-statistics and random forest were used to reduce features to over ten V-J combinations, which were fed into a naive Bayes classifier. Thyroid-blood repertoire similarity was quantified with the Morisita-Horn index. The public sequencing data were trimmed at Q25 with fastp and processed into clonotypes with MiXCR by TCRdb, which kept only in-frame beta chains. Identical CDR3 protein sequences are pooled into one entry, listed with their most common genes and DNA. The V and J calls come from TCRdb's annotation, not from the publication. The sample table records roughly 400,000 distinct CDR3 sequences; just over 15% of these occur just once. The ten largest clones add up to around 7% of the sample.

This clonotype showed up many times. It has no known antigen specificity. No quality values exist for individual bases; no much larger clone is one base distant. This TCR came from a woman under 30 with stable Graves' hyperthyroidism. Donor details come from another sample of the same person, matched by shared clones. What was sequenced was peripheral blood. The V and J segments used are TRBV10-3 and TRBJ1-2; no D gene call is confident. CDR3 protein: CAISEGLQKAYGYTF. The nucleotide sequence reads TGTGCCATCAGTGAGGGACTCCAAAAGGCCTATGGCTACACCTTC.